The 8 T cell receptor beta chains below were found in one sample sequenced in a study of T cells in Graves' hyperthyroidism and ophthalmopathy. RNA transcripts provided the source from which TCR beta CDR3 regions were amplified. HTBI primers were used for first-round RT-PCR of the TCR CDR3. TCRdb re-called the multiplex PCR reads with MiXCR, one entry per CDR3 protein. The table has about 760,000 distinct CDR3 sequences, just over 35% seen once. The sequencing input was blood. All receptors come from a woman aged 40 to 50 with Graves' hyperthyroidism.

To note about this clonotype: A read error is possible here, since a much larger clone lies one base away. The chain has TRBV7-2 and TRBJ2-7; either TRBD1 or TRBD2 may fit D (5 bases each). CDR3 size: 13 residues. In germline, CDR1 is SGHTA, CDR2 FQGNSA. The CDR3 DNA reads TGTCGCTCGTGGGGGAAAGTGTTCGACGAGCAGTACTTC. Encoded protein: CRSWGKVFDEQYF.

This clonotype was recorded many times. This CDR3 is CASSLTRFTGELFF. In DNA form, the CDR3 reads TGTGCCAGCAGCTTAACACGATTCACCGGGGAGCTGTTTTTT. The chain recombines TRBV7-9 with TRBJ2-2; D uncertain. The V gene's germline CDR1 is SEHNR and CDR2 FQNEAQ (reference sequence). This CDR3 has 14 residues. The germline V and J ends were trimmed by 2 bases and 4 bases, with 8 bases remaining between them. Complete variable domain (other parts from reference TRBV7-9 and TRBJ2-2): DTGVSQNPRHKITKRGQNVTFRCDPISEHNRLYWYRQTLGQGPEFLTYFQNEAQLEKSRLLSDRFSAERPKGSFSTLEIQRTEQGDSAMYLCASSLTRFTGELFFGEGSRLTVL.

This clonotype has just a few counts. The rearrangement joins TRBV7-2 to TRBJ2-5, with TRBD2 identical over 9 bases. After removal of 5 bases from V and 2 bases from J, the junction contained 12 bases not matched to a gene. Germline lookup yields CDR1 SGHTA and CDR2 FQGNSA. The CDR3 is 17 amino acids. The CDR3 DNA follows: TGTGCCAGCAGCCCTATGAGCGGGGGGCGACCTCAAGAGACCCAGTACTTC. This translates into CASSPMSGGRPQETQYF.

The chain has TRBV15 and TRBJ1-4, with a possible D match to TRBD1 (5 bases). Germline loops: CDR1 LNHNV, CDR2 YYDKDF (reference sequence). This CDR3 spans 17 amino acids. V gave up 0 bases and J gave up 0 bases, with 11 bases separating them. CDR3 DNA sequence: TGTGCCACCAGCAGAGATGGGACGACTGCAACTAATGAAAAACTGTTTTTT. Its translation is CATSRDGTTATNEKLFF.

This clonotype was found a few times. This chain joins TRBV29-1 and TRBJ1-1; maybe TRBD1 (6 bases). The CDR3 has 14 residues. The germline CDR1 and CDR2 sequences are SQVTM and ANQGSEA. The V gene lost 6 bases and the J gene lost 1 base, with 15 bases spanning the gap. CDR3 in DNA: TGCAGCGTCAACCACAACAGGGCGAACACTGAAGCTTTCTTT. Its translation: CSVNHNRANTEAFF.

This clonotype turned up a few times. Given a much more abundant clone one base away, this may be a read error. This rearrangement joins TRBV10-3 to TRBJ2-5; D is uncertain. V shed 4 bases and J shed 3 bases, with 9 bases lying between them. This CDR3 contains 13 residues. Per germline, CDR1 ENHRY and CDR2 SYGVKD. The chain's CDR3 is CAISVRPEETQYF. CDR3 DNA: TGTGCCATCAGTGTACGGCCGGAAGAGACCCAGTACTTC.

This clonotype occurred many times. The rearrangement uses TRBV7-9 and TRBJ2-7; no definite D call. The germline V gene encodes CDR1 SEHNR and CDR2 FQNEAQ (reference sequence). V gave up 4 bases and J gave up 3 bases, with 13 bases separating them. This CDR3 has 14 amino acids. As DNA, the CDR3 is TGTGCCAGCAGCTCACACTCAAGGGACTACGAGCAGTACTTC. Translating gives CASSSHSRDYEQYF.

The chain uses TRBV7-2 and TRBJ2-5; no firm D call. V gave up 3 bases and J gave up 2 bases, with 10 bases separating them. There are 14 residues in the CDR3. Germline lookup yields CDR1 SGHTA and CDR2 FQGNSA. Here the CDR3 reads CASSLIRRQETQYF. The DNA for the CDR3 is TGTGCCAGCAGCTTGATTCGGCGGCAAGAGACCCAGTACTTC.